One and the same sample provided the 9 T cell receptor beta chains below, sequenced in a study of beta chain features in type 1 diabetes. Every bit of the isolated RNA underwent reverse transcription, so sequencing read expressed TCRB transcripts. Assay: immunoSEQ multiplex PCR; the TCRdb copy retains only in-frame clones and omits some. The sample lists 130,000 to 150,000 clones, about 44% occurring once. The source material was Tregs from blood. These receptors were taken from a man between 18 and 35 years old in good health.

V and J are TRBV5-1 and TRBJ2-3, with TRBD2 as a possible D gene (6 bases). Germline V CDR1 and CDR2: SGHRS, YFSETQ. CDR3 length: 14 amino acids. The ends were cut back, 4 bases at V and 2 bases at J, with 11 bases in the middle. The CDR3: CASSPGLLTDTQYF. DNA for the CDR3: TGCGCCAGCAGCCCAGGACTACTCACAGATACGCAGTATTTT.

The chain joins TRBV18 to TRBJ2-1; TRBD2 matches 9 bases. From germline, CDR1 is KGHSH and CDR2 LQKENI. The V and J ends lost 1 base and 7 bases, in that order; junction bases with no gene match: 8. The CDR3 runs 16 residues. The CDR3 here is CASSPQIAGAVNEQFF. DNA of the CDR3: TGTGCCAGCTCACCACAGATAGCGGGAGCTGTAAATGAGCAGTTCTTC.

This clone was observed a handful of times. This chain links TRBV5-1 with TRBJ2-3, with 8 nucleotides matching TRBD2. The CDR3 is 16 amino acids. V shed 4 bases and J 0 bases; nucleotides not matched to a gene: 7. CDR1 and CDR2 from the germline V gene are SGHRS and YFSETQ. The CDR3 DNA follows: TGCGCCAGCAGCATTGTTAGCGGGACTAGCACAGATACGCAGTATTTT. The encoded protein is CASSIVSGTSTDTQYF.

The CDR3 sequence: CASSQGSGRSYEQYF. Here the CDR3 DNA reads TGTGCCAGCAGCCAAGGTAGCGGGAGATCCTACGAGCAGTACTTC. The chain recombines TRBV4-2 with TRBJ2-5, with 9 nucleotides matching TRBD2. The assigned J gene may be wrong: the sequence end matches TRBJ2-7 better. This CDR3 has 15 amino acids. CDR1 and CDR2 (germline): LGHNA, YNFKEQ.

This clone was counted a few times. V usage is TRBV5-1 and J usage is TRBJ2-1; TRBD2 agrees at 12 bases. Germline V CDR1 and CDR2: SGHRS, YFSETQ. The CDR3 length is 16 residues. V shed 4 bases and J 7 bases; nucleotides not matched to a gene: 9. The CDR3 DNA follows: TGCGCCAGCAGCGCCGGACTAGCGGGATTGAATAATGAGCAGTTCTTC. Translation: CASSAGLAGLNNEQFF. The full variable domain, its missing parts supplied by reference TRBV5-1 and TRBJ2-1, is KAGVTQTPRYLIKTRGQQVTLSCSPISGHRSVSWYQQTPGQGLQFLFEYFSETQRNKGNFPGRFSGRQFSNSRSEMNVSTLELGDSALYLCASSAGLAGLNNEQFFGPGTRLTVL.

This clone was counted between two and nine times. DNA of the CDR3: TGTGCCAGCAGTTTAGGCAGGGGGCTGATGAACACTGAAGCTTTCTTT. This translates into CASSLGRGLMNTEAFF. The rearrangement links TRBV27 to TRBJ1-1; 8 nucleotides agree with TRBD1. CDR1 is MNHEY, CDR2 SMNVEV, per germline (reference sequence). CDR3 length: 16 amino acids. The junction had 5 bases not matched to a gene; V was cut back by 2 bases and J by 0 bases.

This rearrangement joins TRBV11-2 to TRBJ2-7; unclear D gene. Per germline, CDR1 SGHAT and CDR2 FQNNGV. Trimming stripped 0 bases from V and 1 base from J, with 10 bases between. The CDR3 totals 15 residues. The CDR3 DNA follows: TGTGCCAGCAGCTTAGATGGAACAGCTTCCTACGAGCAGTACTTC. Translated: CASSLDGTASYEQYF.

This clone was seen more than once but under ten times. CDR3 residues: CASSGWTGFTQPQHF. In DNA form, the CDR3 reads TGTGCCAGCAGCGGCTGGACAGGGTTCACTCAGCCCCAGCATTTT. The chain recombines TRBV7-2 with TRBJ1-5; 8 bases line up with TRBD1. Germline values: CDR1 SGHTA, CDR2 FQGNSA. The CDR3 consists of 15 residues. The V and J ends lost 5 bases and 6 bases, in that order; junction bases with no gene match: 9.

This clone was observed a handful of times. The chain recombines TRBV9 with TRBJ2-1; 11 nucleotides align to TRBD2. Trimming cost V 5 bases and J 0 bases; bases outside gene matches: 7. The germline V gene encodes CDR1 SGDLS and CDR2 YYNGEE. CDR3 size: 17 residues. CDR3 DNA sequence: TGTGCCAGCAGTGTCTCTAGCGGGGGGCGCTCCTACAATGAGCAGTTCTTC. Residues: CASSVSSGGRSYNEQFF.